The present entry profiles one T cell receptor (beta chain) with its context. This specimen belongs to a study of blood T cell repertoires in COVID-19. V lost 3 bases to trimming and J lost 2 bases, with 13 bases between them. This CDR3 has 15 residues. The germline CDR1 and CDR2 sequences are SGHNT and YYREEE (reference sequence). The protocol was immunoSEQ multiplex PCR, while the TCRdb copy is restricted to in-frame clones and leaves out a portion. The repertoire has about 40,000 clones, 87% of them found once; the top ten carry about 9.1%. Sequenced material: peripheral blood. This clonotype was sampled from a woman older than 75 with active COVID-19. The chain is built from TRBV5-4 and TRBJ2-3, with D possibly matching TRBD2 (5 bases). The CDR3, as DNA: TGTGCCAGCAGCTCAAGGACTTTCTACACAGATACGCAGTATTTT. It translates to CASSSRTFYTDTQYF.